The 17 T cell receptor beta chains in this list originate from one sample, sequenced in a study of beta chain features in type 1 diabetes (dated by TCRdb to 2016 to 2019). Library construction relied on the immunoSEQ multiplex PCR assay. All of the isolated RNA was reverse transcribed with the High Capacity cDNA Reverse Transcription Kit, so expressed TCRB transcripts were sequenced. TCRdb provides this immuneACCESS table in a form limited to in-frame rearrangements. Some clones are lacking; in checked studies, under half of them reflect an unresolved V gene, and why the rest are absent is not known. The sample table records 680,000 or so clones; around 15% of these occur just once. Together, the top ten hold approximately 0.093% of the sample. Sequences were obtained from naive CD4+ T cells from blood. The cell subset or site label, as the study defines it: true naive CD4+ T cells. These receptors were obtained from a young man in good health.

In this sample, this clone turned up a few times. Within the sample, other DNA sequences also encode this same CDR3. The J gene is TRBJ1-1, the V gene TRBV29-1; the D is unclear. The V gene's germline CDR1 is SQVTM and CDR2 ANQGSEA. The ends were cut back, 1 base at V and 0 bases at J, with 6 bases in the middle. The CDR3 has 13 amino acids. The DNA of the CDR3 is TGCAGCGTTGAAGGCAGGATGAACACTGAAGCTTTCTTT. The encoded protein is CSVEGRMNTEAFF.

This clone was seen only a few times. This sequence joins TRBV5-4 and TRBJ1-2, with TRBD1 matching over 9 bases. The length of the CDR3 is 17 residues. V lost 4 bases and J lost 4; bases outside the gene matches: 14. In germline, CDR1 is SGHNT, CDR2 YYREEE (reference sequence). The CDR3 protein is CASSPKDPGQGSYGYTF. DNA for the CDR3: TGTGCCAGCAGCCCAAAGGATCCGGGACAGGGAAGCTATGGCTACACCTTC.

V usage is TRBV19 and J usage is TRBJ2-3, with 9 bases lining up with TRBD1. The ends lost 4 bases at V and 3 bases at J; junction bases unmatched: 8. The CDR3 is 16 residues long. CDR1 is LNHDA and CDR2 is SQIVND in the germline V gene (reference sequence). This CDR3 reads CASSRDRVRLTDTQYF. The CDR3, as DNA: TGTGCCAGTAGTAGGGACAGGGTGAGGCTTACAGATACGCAGTATTTT.

V is TRBV7-9 and J is TRBJ1-3; 7 positions agree with TRBD1. The germline CDR1 and CDR2 sequences are SEHNR and FQNEAQ (reference sequence). J lost 4 bases, V lost 5 bases, and 5 bases had no gene match. The CDR3 is made up of 14 amino acids. The CDR3 is CASSTQGSGNTIYF. The CDR3 bases are TGTGCCAGCAGCACACAGGGGTCGGGAAACACCATATATTTT.

This sequence joins TRBV7-2 and TRBJ2-7; TRBD2 matches at 8 bases. The germline CDR1 and CDR2 sequences are SGHTA and FQGNSA. The CDR3 is 14 residues long. Trimming cost V 5 bases and J 5 bases; bases outside gene matches: 8. The CDR3 DNA reads as TGTGCCAGCAGCCCGAGGGCGGGAGGAAACGAGCAGTACTTC. Encoded protein: CASSPRAGGNEQYF.

The genes are TRBV25-1 and TRBJ2-3; either TRBD1 or TRBD2 may fit D (7 bases each). The CDR3 extends over 14 amino acids. V gave up 5 bases and J gave up 9 bases, with 18 bases separating them. Germline-derived CDR1 and CDR2 are MGHDK and SYGVNS. The CDR3 spells CASSSQGGTATQYF. The CDR3, as DNA: TGTGCCAGCAGTTCCCAGGGGGGGACAGCGACGCAGTATTTT.

The DNA for the CDR3 is TGTGCCAGCAGCACCCTAGCGGGGAGCTCCTACGAGCAGTACTTC. It is translated as CASSTLAGSSYEQYF. This rearrangement joins TRBV7-2 to TRBJ2-7, with 9 bases identical to TRBD2. Per the germline V gene, CDR1 is SGHTA and CDR2 is FQGNSA. This CDR3 is 15 amino acids long. V dropped 5 bases and J dropped 0; count of bases not matched to a gene: 5.

There are a few counts of this clone. V and J are TRBV28 and TRBJ2-7; D gene unclear. The V gene's germline CDR1 is MDHEN and CDR2 SYDVKM. V lost 6 bases to trimming and J lost 3 bases, with 9 bases between them. This CDR3 contains 12 residues. Here the CDR3 reads CASRGIFYEQYF. The CDR3 bases are TGTGCCAGCAGGGGGATTTTCTACGAGCAGTACTTC.

The chain carries TRBV6-5 and TRBJ2-1; 11 nucleotides match TRBD2. CDR3 length: 15 amino acids. V lost 6 bases and J lost 9; bases outside the gene matches: 10. Looked up from germline, CDR1 is MNHEY and CDR2 is SVGAGI. Written as DNA, the CDR3 is TGTGCCAGCAGGAATAGCGGGGGGGCCTCGGGTGAGCAGTTCTTC. This translates into CASRNSGGASGEQFF.

This clone was detected a few times. The V gene is TRBV9, the J gene TRBJ1-2, with D possibly TRBD1 on 5 matching bases. The CDR3 sequence is 14 residues long. Trimming left V 2 bases short and J 2 bases short, with 10 bases between. Germline V gives CDR1 SGDLS, CDR2 YYNGEE. The CDR3 DNA is TGTGCCAGCAGCGTTTCAGGGCAGAACTATGGCTACACCTTC. Residues: CASSVSGQNYGYTF. The full variable domain, with the rest looked up from reference TRBV9 and TRBJ1-2, is DSGVTQTPKHLITATGQRVTLRCSPRSGDLSVYWYQQSLDQGLQFLIQYYNGEERAKGNILERFSAQQFPDLHSELNLSSLELGDSALYFCASSVSGQNYGYTFGSGTRLTVV.

The chain recombines TRBV28 with TRBJ2-5, with TRBD1 matching over 10 bases. This CDR3 spans 16 amino acids. Germline V gives CDR1 MDHEN, CDR2 SYDVKM. The junction had 11 bases not matched to a gene; V was cut back by 5 bases and J by 5 bases. The CDR3 DNA reads TGTGCCAGCAGTACCCCTGGGACAGGGGAAGGGGAGACCCAGTACTTC. Protein sequence: CASSTPGTGEGETQYF. Supplemented by reference TRBV28 and TRBJ2-5, the full variable domain reads DVKVTQSSRYLVKRTGEKVFLECVQDMDHENMFWYRQDPGLGLRLIYFSYDVKMKEKGDIPEGYSVSREKKERFSLILESASTNQTSMYLCASSTPGTGEGETQYFGPGTRLLVL.

The sample holds one count of this clone. The rearrangement joins TRBV7-8 to TRBJ1-6; TRBD1 is a possible D gene (5 bases). CDR1 and CDR2 from the germline V gene are SGHVS and FQNEAQ. CDR3 size: 12 residues. Trimming took 1 base from V and 17 from J, leaving 12 bases between them. The CDR3 here is CASSLEGLSIHF. For the CDR3, the DNA is TGTGCCAGCAGCTTAGAGGGACTCTCGATCCACTTT.

This clone turned up a few times. This chain joins TRBV10-3 and TRBJ1-1; 8 bases are shared with TRBD1. V trimming: 8 bases; J trimming: 5 bases; junction bases outside the gene matches: 7. The CDR3 runs to 13 residues. Germline V CDR1 and CDR2: ENHRY, SYGVKD. The CDR3: CAILGQGATEAFF. DNA for the CDR3: TGTGCCATCTTAGGCCAGGGGGCTACTGAAGCTTTCTTT.

The chain joins TRBV4-3 to TRBJ2-6; D unresolved. CDR1 LGHNA and CDR2 YSLEER come from the germline V gene. The CDR3 length is 17 residues. V lost 4 bases to trimming and J lost 0 bases, with 13 bases between them. The CDR3 sequence: CASSPAARSSGANVLTF. CDR3 nucleotides: TGCGCCAGCAGCCCGGCGGCACGAAGCTCTGGGGCCAACGTCCTGACTTTC.

The sample holds a few counts of this clone. V gene TRBV11-2 combines with J gene TRBJ2-5; 7 bases fit TRBD1. The trim removed 5 bases at V and 4 bases at J, leaving 16 bases unmatched. Germline V gene lookup returns CDR1 SGHAT and CDR2 FQNNGV. This CDR3 has 17 residues. In nucleotides, the CDR3 is TGTGCCAGCAGCCTTCCTTTGAGGGGGCCAGTTCGAGAGACCCAGTACTTC. The encoded protein is CASSLPLRGPVRETQYF.

This clone has just a few counts. Other DNA sequences in the sample encode the same CDR3. The chain's CDR3 is CASSLVGSSYEQYF. CDR3 bases: TGCGCCAGCAGCTTGGTCGGGAGCTCCTACGAGCAGTACTTC. The genes are TRBV5-1 and TRBJ2-7; TRBD2 is a possible D gene (6 bases). Trimming shortened V by 0 bases and J by 0 bases, and 7 bases separated the two germline ends. The CDR3 spans 14 residues. CDR1 is SGHRS, CDR2 YFSETQ, per germline.

The genes are TRBV28 and TRBJ2-7, with D tentatively TRBD1 (6 bases). CDR1 is MDHEN, CDR2 SYDVKM, per germline. V was clipped by 7 bases and J by 3 bases, with 13 bases between them. The CDR3 is made up of 13 amino acids. The CDR3 bases are TGTGCCAGCATAAAGGGCAGGGGCTACGAGCAGTACTTC. This translates into CASIKGRGYEQYF.